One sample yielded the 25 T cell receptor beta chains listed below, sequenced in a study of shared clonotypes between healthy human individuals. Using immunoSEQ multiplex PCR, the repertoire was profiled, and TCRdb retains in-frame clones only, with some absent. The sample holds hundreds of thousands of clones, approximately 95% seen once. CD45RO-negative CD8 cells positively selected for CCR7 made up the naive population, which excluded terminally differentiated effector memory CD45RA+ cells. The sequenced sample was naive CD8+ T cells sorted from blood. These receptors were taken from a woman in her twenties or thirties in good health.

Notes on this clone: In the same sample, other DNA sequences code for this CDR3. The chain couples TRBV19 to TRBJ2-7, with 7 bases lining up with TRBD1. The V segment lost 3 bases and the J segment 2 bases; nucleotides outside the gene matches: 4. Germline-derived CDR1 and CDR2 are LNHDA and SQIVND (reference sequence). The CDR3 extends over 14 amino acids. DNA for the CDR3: TGTGCCAGTAGTATCGGGCAGGGGGCCTACGAGCAGTACTTC. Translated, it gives CASSIGQGAYEQYF. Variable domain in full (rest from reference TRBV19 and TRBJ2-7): DGGITQSPKYLFRKEGQNVTLSCEQNLNHDAMYWYRQDPGQGLRLIYYSQIVNDFQKGDIAEGYSVSREKKESFPLTVTSAQKNPTAFYLCASSIGQGAYEQYFGPGTRLTVT.

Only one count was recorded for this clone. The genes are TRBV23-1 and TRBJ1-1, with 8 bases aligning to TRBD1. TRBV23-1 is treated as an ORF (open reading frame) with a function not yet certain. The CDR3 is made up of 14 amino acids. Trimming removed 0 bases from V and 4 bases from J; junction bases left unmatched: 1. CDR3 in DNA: TGCGCCAGCAGTCAATCCACAGGGGGCACTGAAGCTTTCTTT. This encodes CASSQSTGGTEAFF.

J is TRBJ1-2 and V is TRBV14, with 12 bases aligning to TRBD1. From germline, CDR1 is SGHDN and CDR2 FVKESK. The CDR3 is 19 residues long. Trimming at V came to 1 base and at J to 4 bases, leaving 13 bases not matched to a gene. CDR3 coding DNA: TGTGCCAGCAGCCAAGCAAACCGGGACAGGGGGCCGTTGGCCTATGGCTACACCTTC. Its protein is CASSQANRDRGPLAYGYTF.

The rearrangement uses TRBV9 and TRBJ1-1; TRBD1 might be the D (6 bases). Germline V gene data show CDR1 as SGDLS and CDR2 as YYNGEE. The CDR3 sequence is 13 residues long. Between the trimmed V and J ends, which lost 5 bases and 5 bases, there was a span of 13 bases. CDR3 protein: CASRKQGSTEAFF. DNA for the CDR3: TGTGCCAGCAGGAAACAGGGTTCGACTGAAGCTTTCTTT.

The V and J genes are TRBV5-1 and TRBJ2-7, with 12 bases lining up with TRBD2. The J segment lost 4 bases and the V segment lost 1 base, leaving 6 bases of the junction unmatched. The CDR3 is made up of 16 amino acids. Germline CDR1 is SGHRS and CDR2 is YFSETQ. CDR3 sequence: CASSLKTSGSYYEQYF. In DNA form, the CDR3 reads TGCGCCAGCAGCTTGAAGACTAGCGGGAGCTATTACGAGCAGTACTTC.

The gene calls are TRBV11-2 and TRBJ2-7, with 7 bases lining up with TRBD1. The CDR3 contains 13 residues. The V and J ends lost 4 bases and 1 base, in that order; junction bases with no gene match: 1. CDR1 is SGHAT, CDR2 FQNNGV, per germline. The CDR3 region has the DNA TGTGCCAGCAGCTGGGACAGTTCCTACGAGCAGTACTTC. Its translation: CASSWDSSYEQYF. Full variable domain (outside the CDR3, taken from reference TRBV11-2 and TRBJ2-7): EAGVAQSPRYKIIEKRQSVAFWCNPISGHATLYWYQQILGQGPKLLIQFQNNGVVDDSQLPKDRFSAERLKGVDSTLKIQPAKLEDSAVYLCASSWDSSYEQYFGPGTRLTVT.

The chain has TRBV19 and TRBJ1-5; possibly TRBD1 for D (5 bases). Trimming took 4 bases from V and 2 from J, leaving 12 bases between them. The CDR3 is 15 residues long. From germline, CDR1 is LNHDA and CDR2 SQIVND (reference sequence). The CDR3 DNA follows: TGTGCCAGTAGTAGCGGGACTTGGGGCAATCAGCCCCAGCATTTT. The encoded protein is CASSSGTWGNQPQHF.

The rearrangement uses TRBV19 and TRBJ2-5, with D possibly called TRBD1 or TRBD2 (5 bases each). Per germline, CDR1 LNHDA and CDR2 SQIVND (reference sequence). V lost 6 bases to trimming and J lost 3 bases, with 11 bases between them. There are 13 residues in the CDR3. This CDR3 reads CASSWDGEETQYF. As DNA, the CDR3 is TGTGCCAGTAGCTGGGACGGGGAAGAGACCCAGTACTTC.

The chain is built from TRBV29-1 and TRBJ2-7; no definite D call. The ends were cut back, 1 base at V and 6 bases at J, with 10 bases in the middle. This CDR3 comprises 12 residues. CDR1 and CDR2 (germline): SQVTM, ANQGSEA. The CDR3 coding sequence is TGCAGCGTTGAAGGACTGGCGTCCGAGCAGTACTTC. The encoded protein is CSVEGLASEQYF.

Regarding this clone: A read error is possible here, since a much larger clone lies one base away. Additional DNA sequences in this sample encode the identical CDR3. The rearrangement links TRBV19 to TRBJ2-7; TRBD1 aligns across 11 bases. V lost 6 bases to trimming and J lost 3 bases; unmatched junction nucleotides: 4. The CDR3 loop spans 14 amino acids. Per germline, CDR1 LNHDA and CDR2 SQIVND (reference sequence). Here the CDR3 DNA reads TGTGCCAGTAGCGCCGGGACAGGGGGCTACGAGCAGTACTTC. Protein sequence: CASSAGTGGYEQYF.

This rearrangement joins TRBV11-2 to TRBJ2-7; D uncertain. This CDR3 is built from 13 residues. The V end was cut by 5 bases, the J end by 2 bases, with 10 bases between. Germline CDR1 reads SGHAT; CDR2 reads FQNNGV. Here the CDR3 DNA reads TGTGCCAGCAGCCTCCAGGAACCCTACGAGCAGTACTTC. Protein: CASSLQEPYEQYF. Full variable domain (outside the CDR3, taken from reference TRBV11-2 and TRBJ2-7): EAGVAQSPRYKIIEKRQSVAFWCNPISGHATLYWYQQILGQGPKLLIQFQNNGVVDDSQLPKDRFSAERLKGVDSTLKIQPAKLEDSAVYLCASSLQEPYEQYFGPGTRLTVT.

The CDR3 nucleotides read TGTGCCAGCAGCTTACCGAAGGGGACAGGGGCGTCCTACGAGCAGTACTTC. Amino acid sequence: CASSLPKGTGASYEQYF. This chain links TRBV7-9 with TRBJ2-7; TRBD1 aligns across 10 bases. From germline, CDR1 is SEHNR and CDR2 FQNEAQ (reference sequence). The trim removed 2 bases at V and 1 base at J, leaving 8 bases unmatched. This CDR3 has 17 amino acids.

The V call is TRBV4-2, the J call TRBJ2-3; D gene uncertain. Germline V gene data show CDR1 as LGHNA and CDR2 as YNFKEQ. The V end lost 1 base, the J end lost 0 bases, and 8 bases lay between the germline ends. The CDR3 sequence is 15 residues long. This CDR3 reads CASSQGAISTDTQYF. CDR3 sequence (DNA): TGTGCCAGCAGCCAAGGGGCTATCAGCACAGATACGCAGTATTTT.

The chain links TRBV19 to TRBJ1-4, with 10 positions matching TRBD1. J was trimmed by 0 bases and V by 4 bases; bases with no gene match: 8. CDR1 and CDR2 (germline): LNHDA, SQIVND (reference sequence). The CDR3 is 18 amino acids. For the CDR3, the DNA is TGTGCCAGTAGTAGGACCGGGACAGGGGTCCCAACTAATGAAAAACTGTTTTTT. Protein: CASSRTGTGVPTNEKLFF.

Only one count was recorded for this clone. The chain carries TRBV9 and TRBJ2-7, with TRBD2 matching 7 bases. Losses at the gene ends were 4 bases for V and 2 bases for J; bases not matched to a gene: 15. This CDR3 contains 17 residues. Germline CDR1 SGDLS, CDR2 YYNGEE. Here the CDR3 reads CASSTSKHSGGPYEQYF. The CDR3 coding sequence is TGTGCCAGCAGCACCTCTAAGCATTCGGGGGGACCCTACGAGCAGTACTTC.

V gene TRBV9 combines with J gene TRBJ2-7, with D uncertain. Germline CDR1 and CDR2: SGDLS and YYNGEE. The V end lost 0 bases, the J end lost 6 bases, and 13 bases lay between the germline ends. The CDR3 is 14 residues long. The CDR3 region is CASSVGVTGPEQYF. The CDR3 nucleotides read TGTGCCAGCAGCGTAGGAGTGACCGGGCCCGAGCAGTACTTC.

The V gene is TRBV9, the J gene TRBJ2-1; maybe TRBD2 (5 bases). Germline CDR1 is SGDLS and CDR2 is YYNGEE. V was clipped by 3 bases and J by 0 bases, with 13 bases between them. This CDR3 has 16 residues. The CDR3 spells CASSAPRGSSYNEQFF. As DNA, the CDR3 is TGTGCCAGCAGCGCTCCCCGGGGAAGCTCCTACAATGAGCAGTTCTTC.

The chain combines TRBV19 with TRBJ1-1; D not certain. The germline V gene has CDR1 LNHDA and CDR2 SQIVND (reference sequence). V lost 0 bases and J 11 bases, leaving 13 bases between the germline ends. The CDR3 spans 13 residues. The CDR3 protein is CASSIDREEPAFF. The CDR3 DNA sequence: TGTGCCAGTAGTATAGACCGGGAAGAACCCGCTTTCTTT.

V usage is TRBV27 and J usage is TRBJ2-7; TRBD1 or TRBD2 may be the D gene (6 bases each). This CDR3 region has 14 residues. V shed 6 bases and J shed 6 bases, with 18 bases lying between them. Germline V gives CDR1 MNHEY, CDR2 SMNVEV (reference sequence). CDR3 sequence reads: CASSAGGHRGEQYF. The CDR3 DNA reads TGTGCCAGCAGCGCCGGGGGCCATAGGGGCGAGCAGTACTTC.

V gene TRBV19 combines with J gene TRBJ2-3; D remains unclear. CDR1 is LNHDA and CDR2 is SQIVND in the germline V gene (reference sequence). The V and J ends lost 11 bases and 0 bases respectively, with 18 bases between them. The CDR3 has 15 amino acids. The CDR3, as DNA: TGTGCCTCGAGGAACTTTCTCCATAGCACAGATACGCAGTATTTT. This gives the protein CASRNFLHSTDTQYF.

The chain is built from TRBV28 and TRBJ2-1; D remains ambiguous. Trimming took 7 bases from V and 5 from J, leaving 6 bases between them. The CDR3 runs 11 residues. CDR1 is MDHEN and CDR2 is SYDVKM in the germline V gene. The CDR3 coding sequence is TGTGCCAGCACCCAAAACAATGAGCAGTTCTTC. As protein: CASTQNNEQFF.

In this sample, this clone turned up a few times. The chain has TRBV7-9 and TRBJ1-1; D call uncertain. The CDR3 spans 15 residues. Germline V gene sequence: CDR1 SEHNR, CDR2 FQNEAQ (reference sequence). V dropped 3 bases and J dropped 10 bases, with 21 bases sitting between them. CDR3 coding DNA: TGTGCCAGCAGCTTTGACATCGGCGGACGGGAAGGAGCTTTCTTT. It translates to CASSFDIGGREGAFF.

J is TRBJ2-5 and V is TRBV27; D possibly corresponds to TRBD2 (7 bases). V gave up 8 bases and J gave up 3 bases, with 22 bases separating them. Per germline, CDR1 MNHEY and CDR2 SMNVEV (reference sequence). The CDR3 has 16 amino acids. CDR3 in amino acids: CASPGGGGHEKETQYF. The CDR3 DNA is TGTGCCAGCCCAGGAGGGGGAGGGCACGAAAAAGAGACCCAGTACTTC.

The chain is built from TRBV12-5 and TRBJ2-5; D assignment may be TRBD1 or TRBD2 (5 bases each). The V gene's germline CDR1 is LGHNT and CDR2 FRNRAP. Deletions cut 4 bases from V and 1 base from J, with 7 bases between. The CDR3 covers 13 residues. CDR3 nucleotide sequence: TGTGCTAGTGGTTATGGGACCCAAGAGACCCAGTACTTC. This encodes CASGYGTQETQYF. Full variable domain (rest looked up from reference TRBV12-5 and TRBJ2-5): DARVTQTPRHKVTEMGQEVTMRCQPILGHNTVFWYRQTMMQGLELLAYFRNRAPLDDSGMPKDRFSAEMPDATLATLKIQPSEPRDSAVYFCASGYGTQETQYFGPGTRLLVL.

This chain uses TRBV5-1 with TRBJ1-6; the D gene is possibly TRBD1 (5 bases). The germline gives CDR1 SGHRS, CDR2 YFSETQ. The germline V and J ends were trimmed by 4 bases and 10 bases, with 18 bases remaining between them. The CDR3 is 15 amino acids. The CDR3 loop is CASSLSRERNSPLHF. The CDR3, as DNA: TGCGCCAGCAGCCTTTCCAGGGAGAGGAACTCACCCCTCCACTTT.